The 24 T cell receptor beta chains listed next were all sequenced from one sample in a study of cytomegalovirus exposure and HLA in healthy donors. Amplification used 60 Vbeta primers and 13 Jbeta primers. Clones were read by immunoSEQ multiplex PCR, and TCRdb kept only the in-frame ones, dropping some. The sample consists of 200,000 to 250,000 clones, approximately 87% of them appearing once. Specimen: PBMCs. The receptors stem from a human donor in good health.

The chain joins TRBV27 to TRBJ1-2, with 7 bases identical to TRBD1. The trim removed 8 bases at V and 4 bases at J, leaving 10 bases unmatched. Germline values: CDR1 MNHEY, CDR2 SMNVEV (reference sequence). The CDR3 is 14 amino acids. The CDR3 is CASQRDSRSYGYTF. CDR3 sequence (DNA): TGTGCCAGCCAACGGGACAGCCGCAGCTATGGCTACACCTTC.

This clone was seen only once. As DNA, the CDR3 is TGCGCCAGCAGCTTGGGTTGGGACAAACCTGCCCGCAGGAACACTGAAGCTTTCTTT. This gives the protein CASSLGWDKPARRNTEAFF. The chain has TRBV5-1 and TRBJ1-1; TRBD1 is a possible D gene (6 bases). Trimming removed 0 bases from V and 1 base from J, with 22 bases in between. CDR1 and CDR2 (germline): SGHRS, YFSETQ. The CDR3 extends over 19 amino acids. Variable domain in full (rest from reference TRBV5-1 and TRBJ1-1): KAGVTQTPRYLIKTRGQQVTLSCSPISGHRSVSWYQQTPGQGLQFLFEYFSETQRNKGNFPGRFSGRQFSNSRSEMNVSTLELGDSALYLCASSLGWDKPARRNTEAFFGQGTRLTVV.

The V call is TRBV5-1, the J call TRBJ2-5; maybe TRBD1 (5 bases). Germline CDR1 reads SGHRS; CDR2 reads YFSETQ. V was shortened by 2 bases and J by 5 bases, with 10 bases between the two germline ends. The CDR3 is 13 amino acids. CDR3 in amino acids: CASSFKGSETQYF. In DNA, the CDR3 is TGCGCCAGCAGCTTTAAGGGGTCGGAGACCCAGTACTTC. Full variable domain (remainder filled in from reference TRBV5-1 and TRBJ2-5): KAGVTQTPRYLIKTRGQQVTLSCSPISGHRSVSWYQQTPGQGLQFLFEYFSETQRNKGNFPGRFSGRQFSNSRSEMNVSTLELGDSALYLCASSFKGSETQYFGPGTRLLVL.

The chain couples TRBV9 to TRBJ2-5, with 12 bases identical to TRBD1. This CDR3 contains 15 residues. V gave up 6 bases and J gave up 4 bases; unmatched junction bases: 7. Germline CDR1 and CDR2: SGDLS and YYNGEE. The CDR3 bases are TGTGCCAGCACTCGCGGGGACAGGGGGCGAGAGACCCAGTACTTC. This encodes CASTRGDRGRETQYF.

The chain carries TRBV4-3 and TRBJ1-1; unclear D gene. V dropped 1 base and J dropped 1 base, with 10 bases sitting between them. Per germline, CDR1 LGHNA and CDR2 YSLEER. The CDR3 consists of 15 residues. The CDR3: CASSQGASGNTEAFF. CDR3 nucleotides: TGCGCCAGCAGCCAAGGGGCCAGCGGGAACACTGAAGCTTTCTTT.

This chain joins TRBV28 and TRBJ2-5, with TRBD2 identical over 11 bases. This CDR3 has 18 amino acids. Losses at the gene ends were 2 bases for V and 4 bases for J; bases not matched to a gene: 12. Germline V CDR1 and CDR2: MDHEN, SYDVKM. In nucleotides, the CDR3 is TGTGCCAGCAGTTTAAGGCGGCTAGCGGGAGGTCGGGCAGAGACCCAGTACTTC. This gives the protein CASSLRRLAGGRAETQYF.

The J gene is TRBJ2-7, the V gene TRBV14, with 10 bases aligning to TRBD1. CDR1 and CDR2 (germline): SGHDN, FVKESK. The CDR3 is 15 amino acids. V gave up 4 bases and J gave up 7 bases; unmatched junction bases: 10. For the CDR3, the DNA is TGTGCCAGCAGCCCGGGAATTCGGGACAGGGGTGAGCAGTACTTC. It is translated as CASSPGIRDRGEQYF.

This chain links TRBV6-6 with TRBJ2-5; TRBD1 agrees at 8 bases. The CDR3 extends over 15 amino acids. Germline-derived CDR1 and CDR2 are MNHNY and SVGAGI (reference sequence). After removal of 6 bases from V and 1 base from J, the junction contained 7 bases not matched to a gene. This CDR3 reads CASSYGTGPQETQYF. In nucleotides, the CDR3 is TGTGCCAGCAGCTACGGGACAGGTCCCCAAGAGACCCAGTACTTC.

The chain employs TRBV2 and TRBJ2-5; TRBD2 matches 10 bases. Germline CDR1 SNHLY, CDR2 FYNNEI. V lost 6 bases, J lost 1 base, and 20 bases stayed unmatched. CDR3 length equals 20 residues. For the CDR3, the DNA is TGTGCCAGCAGCGCGGGGAGCGGGAGGGATCATCCCTGGTTCCAAGAGACCCAGTACTTC. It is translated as CASSAGSGRDHPWFQETQYF.

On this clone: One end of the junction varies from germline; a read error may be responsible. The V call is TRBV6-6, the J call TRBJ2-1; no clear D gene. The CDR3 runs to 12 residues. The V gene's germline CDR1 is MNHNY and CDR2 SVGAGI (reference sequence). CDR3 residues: CASSWRMNEQLF. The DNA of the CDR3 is TGTGCCAGCAGTTGGAGAATGAATGAGCAGCTCTTC.

The CDR3 DNA reads TGTGCCAGCAGCGTAGCAGTAGCAATCACCGGGGAGCTGTTTTTT. Residues: CASSVAVAITGELFF. The V and J genes are TRBV9 and TRBJ2-2; D unclear. The V and J ends lost 0 bases and 4 bases respectively, with 10 bases between them. The CDR3 has 15 amino acids. Per the germline V gene, CDR1 is SGDLS and CDR2 is YYNGEE.

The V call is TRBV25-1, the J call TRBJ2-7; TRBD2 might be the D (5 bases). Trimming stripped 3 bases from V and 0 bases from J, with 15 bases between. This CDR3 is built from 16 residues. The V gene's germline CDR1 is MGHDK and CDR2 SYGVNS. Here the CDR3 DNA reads TGTGCCAGCAGTGATCCCGGAGGCCATAGCTCCTACGAGCAGTACTTC. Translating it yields CASSDPGGHSSYEQYF.

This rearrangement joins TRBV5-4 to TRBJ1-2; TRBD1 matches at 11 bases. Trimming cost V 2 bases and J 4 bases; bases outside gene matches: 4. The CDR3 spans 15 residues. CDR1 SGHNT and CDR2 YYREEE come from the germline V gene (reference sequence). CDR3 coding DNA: TGTGCCAGCAGCTTCAAGGGACAGGGGGTCTATGGCTACACCTTC. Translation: CASSFKGQGVYGYTF.

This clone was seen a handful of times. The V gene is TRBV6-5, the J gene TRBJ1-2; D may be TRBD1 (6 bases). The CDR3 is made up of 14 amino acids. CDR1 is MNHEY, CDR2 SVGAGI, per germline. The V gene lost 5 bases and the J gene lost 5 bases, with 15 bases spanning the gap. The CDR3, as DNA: TGTGCCAGCAGTCGGGGGCGGGAGGGGTATGGCTACACCTTC. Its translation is CASSRGREGYGYTF.

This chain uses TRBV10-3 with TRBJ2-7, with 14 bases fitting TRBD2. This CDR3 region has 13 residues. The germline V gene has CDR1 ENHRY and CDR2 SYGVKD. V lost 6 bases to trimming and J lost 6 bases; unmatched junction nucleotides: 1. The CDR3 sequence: CAISGTSGGEQYF. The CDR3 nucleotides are TGTGCCATCAGCGGGACTAGCGGGGGCGAGCAGTACTTC.

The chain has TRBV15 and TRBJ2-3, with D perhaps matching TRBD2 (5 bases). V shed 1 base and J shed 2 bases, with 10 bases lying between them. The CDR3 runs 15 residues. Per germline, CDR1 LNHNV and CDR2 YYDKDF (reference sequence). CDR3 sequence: CATSRGRVSTDTQYF. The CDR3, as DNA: TGTGCCACCAGCAGAGGGCGGGTGTCCACAGATACGCAGTATTTT. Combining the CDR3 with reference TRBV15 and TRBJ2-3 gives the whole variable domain DAMVIQNPRYQVTQFGKPVTLSCSQTLNHNVMYWYQQKSSQAPKLLFHYYDKDFNNEADTPDNFQSRRPNTSFCFLDIRSPGLGDTAMYLCATSRGRVSTDTQYFGPGTRLTVL.

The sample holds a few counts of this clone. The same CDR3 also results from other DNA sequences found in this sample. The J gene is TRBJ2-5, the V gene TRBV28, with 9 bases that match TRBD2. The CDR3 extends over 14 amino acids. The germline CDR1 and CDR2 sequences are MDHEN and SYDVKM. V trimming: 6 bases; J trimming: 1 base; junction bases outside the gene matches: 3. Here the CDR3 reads CASRPSGIQETQYF. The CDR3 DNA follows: TGTGCCAGCAGACCTAGCGGGATCCAAGAGACCCAGTACTTC. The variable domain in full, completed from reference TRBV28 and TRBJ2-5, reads DVKVTQSSRYLVKRTGEKVFLECVQDMDHENMFWYRQDPGLGLRLIYFSYDVKMKEKGDIPEGYSVSREKKERFSLILESASTNQTSMYLCASRPSGIQETQYFGPGTRLLVL.

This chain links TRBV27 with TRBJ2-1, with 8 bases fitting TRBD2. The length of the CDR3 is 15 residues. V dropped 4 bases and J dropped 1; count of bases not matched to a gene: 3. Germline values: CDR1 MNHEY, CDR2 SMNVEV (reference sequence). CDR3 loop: CASSSTGGSYNEQFF. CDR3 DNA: TGTGCCAGCAGTTCAACGGGAGGGTCCTACAATGAGCAGTTCTTC.

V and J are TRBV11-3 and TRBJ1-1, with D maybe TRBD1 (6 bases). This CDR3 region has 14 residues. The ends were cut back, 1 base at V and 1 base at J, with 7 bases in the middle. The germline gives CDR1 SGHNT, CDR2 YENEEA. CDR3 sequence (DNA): TGTGCCAGCAGCTTAGGGGGACAGAACACTGAAGCTTTCTTT. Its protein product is CASSLGGQNTEAFF.

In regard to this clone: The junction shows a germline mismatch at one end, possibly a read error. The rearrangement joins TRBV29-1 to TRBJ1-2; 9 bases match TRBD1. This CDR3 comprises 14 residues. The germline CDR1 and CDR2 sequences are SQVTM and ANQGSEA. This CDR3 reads CSVEGPGQGWARAF. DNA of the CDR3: TGCAGCGTTGAAGGGCCGGGACAGGGATGGGCAAGGGCCTTC.

CDR3 coding DNA: TGTGCCAGCAGCTGGACTAGCGGGAGTAGAAATGAGCAGTTCTTC. Residues: CASSWTSGSRNEQFF. This chain uses TRBV7-3 with TRBJ2-1; 13 nucleotides line up with TRBD2. The V and J ends lost 4 bases and 7 bases, in that order; junction bases with no gene match: 4. The CDR3 has 15 amino acids. CDR1 is SGHTA, CDR2 FQGTGA, per germline.

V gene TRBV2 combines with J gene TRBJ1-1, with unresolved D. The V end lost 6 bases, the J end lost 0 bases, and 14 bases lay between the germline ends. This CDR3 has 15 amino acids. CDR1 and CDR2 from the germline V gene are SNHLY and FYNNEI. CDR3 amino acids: CASRTNSYMNTEAFF. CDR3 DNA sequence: TGTGCCAGCAGAACCAACAGCTACATGAACACTGAAGCTTTCTTT.

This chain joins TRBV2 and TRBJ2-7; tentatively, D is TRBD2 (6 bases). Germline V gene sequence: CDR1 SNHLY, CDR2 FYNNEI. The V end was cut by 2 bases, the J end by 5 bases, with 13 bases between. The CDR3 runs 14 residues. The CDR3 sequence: CASSELREVNEQYF. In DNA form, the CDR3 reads TGTGCCAGCAGTGAACTGAGGGAGGTTAACGAGCAGTACTTC.

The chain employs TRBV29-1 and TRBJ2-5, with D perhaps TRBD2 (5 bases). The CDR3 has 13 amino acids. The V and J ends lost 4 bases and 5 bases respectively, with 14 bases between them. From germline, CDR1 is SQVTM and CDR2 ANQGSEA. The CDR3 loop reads CSVGTRAGETQYF. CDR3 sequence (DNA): TGCAGCGTTGGAACCCGGGCGGGCGAGACCCAGTACTTC.